This TCR beta chain was profiled in a study of vaccination and CD4 T cells after COVID-19. The assay that was used to sequence DNA from cultured CD4+ T cells was the Oncomine TCR Beta short-read assay. Genomic DNA was taken out of cultured CD4+ T cells by extraction. Each CDR3 protein is one row after TCRdb ran MiXCR on the PCR reads. The sample lists about 15,000 distinct CDR3 sequences, about 70% seen once, with around 15% in the top ten. The treatment here: approximately 11-day PBMC culture with coronavirus spike peptide pools or control peptides (ViraFEST assay). V was cut by 5 bases and J by 1 base, with 11 bases left in between. Germline V gene data show CDR1 as SGHVS and CDR2 as FQNEAQ. The CDR3 has 14 amino acids. About this clonotype itself: Its antigen is still unknown.

Sequenced: CD4+ T cells from blood, cultured in vitro. The sequence derives from a human donor who had recovered from COVID-19. This sequence joins TRBV7-8 and TRBJ1-1, with D maybe TRBD1 (5 bases). The CDR3 region is CASSPDNRNTEAFF. The CDR3 coding sequence is TGTGCCAGCAGCCCGGACAACAGGAACACTGAAGCTTTCTTT.